This paragraph covers one T cell receptor (beta chain) sequence. Through Arm-PCR of CDR3 regions and iRepertoire HTBI primers, TCR beta libraries were built. TCRdb itself ran the multiplex PCR reads through MiXCR, one entry per CDR3 protein. The sample has 350,000 to 450,000 distinct CDR3 sequences; roughly 23% are singletons. The entry originates in a study of regulatory T cells in long-lasting Graves disease. Noted time point: persistent/refractory GD, antithyroid drugs over 5 years with positive TRAb. The authors made the TCR library using RNA they extracted from PBMCs. The sample here was peripheral blood mononuclear cells (PBMCs), taken when the disease was refractory, from a patient treated with antithyroid drugs. This TCR derives from a woman in her thirties or forties with Graves disease.

CDR3 in amino acids: CASSLDQALAGVTGELFF. The CDR3 DNA is TGTGCCAGCAGCTTAGATCAGGCACTAGCGGGAGTTACCGGGGAGCTGTTTTTT. V usage is TRBV11-2 and J usage is TRBJ2-2; the match to TRBD2 covers 11 bases. Looked up from germline, CDR1 is SGHAT and CDR2 is FQNNGV. This CDR3 is built from 18 residues. V gave up 0 bases and J gave up 5 bases; unmatched junction bases: 8.